This T cell receptor (beta chain) is drawn from a study of blood T cell repertoires in COVID-19. Study-wide context: The United States, Italy and Spain supplied acute and convalescent COVID-19 samples. The analysed material was cDNA or gDNA that came from T cells, B-cell-depleted T cells, or PBMCs.

In the source study's methods: Amplification from reference gene primers served as the basis for estimated nucleated cell counts. Profiled with immunoSEQ multiplex PCR; TCRdb holds only in-frame clones, not every one. D and trimming were read from the DNA, whereas the V and J calls and clone size are those reported in that table. The table has under 250,000 clones, about 88% seen once. The CDR3 sequence is 14 residues long. The ends were cut back, 1 base at V and 7 bases at J, with 12 bases in the middle. Germline V gives CDR1 SGHKS, CDR2 YYEKEE (reference sequence). Sequenced input: peripheral blood. The V gene is TRBV5-5, the J gene TRBJ1-5, with D maybe TRBD1 (5 bases). The sequence derives from a woman between 65 and 79 years old with active or convalescent COVID-19. CDR3 DNA: TGTGCCAGCAGCTTGCGACAGAAGGGACAGCCCCAGCATTTT. It is translated as CASSLRQKGQPQHF.